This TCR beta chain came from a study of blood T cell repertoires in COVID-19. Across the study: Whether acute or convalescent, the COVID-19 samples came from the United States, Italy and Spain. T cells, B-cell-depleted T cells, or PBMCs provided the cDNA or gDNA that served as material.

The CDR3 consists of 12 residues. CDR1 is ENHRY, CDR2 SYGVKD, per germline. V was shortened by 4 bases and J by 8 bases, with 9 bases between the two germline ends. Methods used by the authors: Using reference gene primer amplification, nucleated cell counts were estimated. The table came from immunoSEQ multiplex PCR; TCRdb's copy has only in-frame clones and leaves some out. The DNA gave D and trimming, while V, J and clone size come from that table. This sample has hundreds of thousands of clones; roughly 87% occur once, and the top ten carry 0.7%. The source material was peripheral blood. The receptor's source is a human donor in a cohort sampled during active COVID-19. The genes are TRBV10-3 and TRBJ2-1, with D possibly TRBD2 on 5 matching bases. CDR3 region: CAISGAGDEQFF. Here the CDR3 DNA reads TGTGCCATCAGTGGGGCGGGCGATGAGCAGTTCTTC.